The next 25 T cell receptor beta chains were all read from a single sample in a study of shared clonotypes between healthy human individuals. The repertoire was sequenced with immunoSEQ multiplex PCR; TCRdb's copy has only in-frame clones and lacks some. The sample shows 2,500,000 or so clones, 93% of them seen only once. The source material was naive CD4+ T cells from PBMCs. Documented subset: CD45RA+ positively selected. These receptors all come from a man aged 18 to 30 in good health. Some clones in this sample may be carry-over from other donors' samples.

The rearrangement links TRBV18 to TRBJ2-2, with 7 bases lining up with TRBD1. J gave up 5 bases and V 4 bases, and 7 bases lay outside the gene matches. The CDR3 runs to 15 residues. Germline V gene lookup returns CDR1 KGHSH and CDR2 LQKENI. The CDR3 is CASSQITGDTGELFF. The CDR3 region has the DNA TGTGCCAGCTCACAGATTACAGGGGATACCGGGGAGCTGTTTTTT.

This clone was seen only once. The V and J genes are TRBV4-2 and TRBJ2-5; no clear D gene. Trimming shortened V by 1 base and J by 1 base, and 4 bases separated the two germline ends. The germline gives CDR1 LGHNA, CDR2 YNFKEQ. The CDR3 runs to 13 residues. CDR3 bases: TGTGCCAGCAGCCAAGCCCCCCAAGAGACCCAGTACTTC. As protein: CASSQAPQETQYF.

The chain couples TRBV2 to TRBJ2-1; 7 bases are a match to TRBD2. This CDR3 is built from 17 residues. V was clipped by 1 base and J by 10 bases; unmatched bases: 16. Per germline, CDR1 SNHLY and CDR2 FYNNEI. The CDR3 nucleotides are TGTGCCAGCAGTGAAGTGACTCCAGGGAGGGGAGCGTGGGAGCAGTTCTTC. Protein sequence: CASSEVTPGRGAWEQFF.

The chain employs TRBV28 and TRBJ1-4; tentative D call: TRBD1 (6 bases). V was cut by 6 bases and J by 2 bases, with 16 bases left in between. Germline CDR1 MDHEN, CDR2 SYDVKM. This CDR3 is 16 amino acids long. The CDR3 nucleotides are TGTGCCAGCAGCAAGATAAACAGGGCGACTAATGAAAAACTGTTTTTT. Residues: CASSKINRATNEKLFF. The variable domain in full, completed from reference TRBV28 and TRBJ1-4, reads DVKVTQSSRYLVKRTGEKVFLECVQDMDHENMFWYRQDPGLGLRLIYFSYDVKMKEKGDIPEGYSVSREKKERFSLILESASTNQTSMYLCASSKINRATNEKLFFGSGTQLSVL.

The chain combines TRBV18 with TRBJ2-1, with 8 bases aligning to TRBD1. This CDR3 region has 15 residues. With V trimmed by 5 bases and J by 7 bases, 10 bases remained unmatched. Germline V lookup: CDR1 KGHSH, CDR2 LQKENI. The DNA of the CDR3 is TGTGCCAGCTCAACTACAGTATACAGGGGGAATGAGCAGTTCTTC. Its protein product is CASSTTVYRGNEQFF.

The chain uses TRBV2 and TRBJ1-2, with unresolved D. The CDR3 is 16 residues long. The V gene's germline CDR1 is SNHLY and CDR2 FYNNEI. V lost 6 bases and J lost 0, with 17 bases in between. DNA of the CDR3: TGTGCCAGCAGAGGACGGCCAACAAAGACTAACTATGGCTACACCTTC. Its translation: CASRGRPTKTNYGYTF.

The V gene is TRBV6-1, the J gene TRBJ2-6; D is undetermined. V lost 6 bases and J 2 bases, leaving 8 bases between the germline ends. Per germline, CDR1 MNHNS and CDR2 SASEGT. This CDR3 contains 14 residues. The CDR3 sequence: CASRESPGANVLTF. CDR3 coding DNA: TGTGCCAGCAGGGAGAGTCCTGGGGCCAACGTCCTGACTTTC.

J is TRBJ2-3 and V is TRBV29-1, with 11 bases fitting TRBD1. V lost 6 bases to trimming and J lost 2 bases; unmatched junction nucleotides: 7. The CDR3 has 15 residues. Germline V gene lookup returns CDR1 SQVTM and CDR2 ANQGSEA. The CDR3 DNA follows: TGCAGCGTCGGACAGGGGGCGTTCAACACAGATACGCAGTATTTT. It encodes CSVGQGAFNTDTQYF.

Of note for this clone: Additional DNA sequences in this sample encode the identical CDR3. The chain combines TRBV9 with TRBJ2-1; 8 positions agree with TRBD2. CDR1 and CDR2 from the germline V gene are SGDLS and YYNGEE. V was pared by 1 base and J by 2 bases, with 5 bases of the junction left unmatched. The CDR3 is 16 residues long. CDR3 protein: CASSVLGGRTYNEQFF. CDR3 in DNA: TGTGCCAGCAGCGTACTCGGCGGGAGGACCTACAATGAGCAGTTCTTC.

The DNA of the CDR3 is TGTGCCAGATCCGGACAGGGGACAGATACGCAGTATTTT. Translation gives CARSGQGTDTQYF. The V gene is TRBV2, the J gene TRBJ2-3; 9 positions match TRBD1. This CDR3 contains 13 residues. The V gene end was trimmed by 9 bases and the J gene end by 3 bases; junction bases not matched to a gene: 4. Germline V gene data show CDR1 as SNHLY and CDR2 as FYNNEI.

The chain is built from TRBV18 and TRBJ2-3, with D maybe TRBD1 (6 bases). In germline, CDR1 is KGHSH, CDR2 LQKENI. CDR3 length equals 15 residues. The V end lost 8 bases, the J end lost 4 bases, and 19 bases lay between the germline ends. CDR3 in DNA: TGTGCCAGCACCCTACAGGGTTTAGCCGCAGATACGCAGTATTTT. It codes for CASTLQGLAADTQYF.

The DNA of the CDR3 is TGTGCCAGCTCACCGGACAGACTTTACAATGAGCAGTTCTTC. Protein: CASSPDRLYNEQFF. The chain recombines TRBV18 with TRBJ2-1; possibly TRBD1 for D (6 bases). This CDR3 comprises 14 residues. Germline CDR1 reads KGHSH; CDR2 reads LQKENI. Deletions cut 3 bases from V and 4 bases from J, with 10 bases between.

DNA for the CDR3: TGTGCCAGCAGCTCCCCGTGGAGGGCAGGCTCCAATGAGCAGTTCTTC. Translated, it gives CASSSPWRAGSNEQFF. The gene calls are TRBV5-6 and TRBJ2-1; possible D gene TRBD2, 6 bases. Trimming took off 3 bases at V and 6 bases at J, with 19 bases between the two ends. Germline V gene sequence: CDR1 SGHDT, CDR2 YYEEEE. This CDR3 comprises 16 residues.

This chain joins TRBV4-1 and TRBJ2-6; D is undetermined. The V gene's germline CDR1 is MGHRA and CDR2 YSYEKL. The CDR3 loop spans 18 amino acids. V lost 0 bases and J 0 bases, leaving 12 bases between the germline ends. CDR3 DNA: TGCGCCAGCAGCCAAGAATACGCAGCTATCTCTGGGGCCAACGTCCTGACTTTC. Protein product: CASSQEYAAISGANVLTF.

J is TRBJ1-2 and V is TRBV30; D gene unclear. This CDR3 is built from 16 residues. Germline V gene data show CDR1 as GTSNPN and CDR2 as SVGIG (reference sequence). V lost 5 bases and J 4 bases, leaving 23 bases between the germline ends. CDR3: CAWRSWRTNTPYGYTF. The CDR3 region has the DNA TGTGCCTGGCGTTCCTGGCGGACTAACACGCCCTATGGCTACACCTTC.

Here the CDR3 reads CASSGGTAFRETQYF. In nucleotides, the CDR3 is TGTGCCAGCAGTGGCGGGACCGCCTTCCGAGAGACCCAGTACTTC. The genes are TRBV6-1 and TRBJ2-5, with a tentative D call TRBD2 (6 bases). V lost 4 bases, J lost 4 bases, and 16 bases lay in between. From germline, CDR1 is MNHNS and CDR2 SASEGT. The CDR3 is 15 residues long.

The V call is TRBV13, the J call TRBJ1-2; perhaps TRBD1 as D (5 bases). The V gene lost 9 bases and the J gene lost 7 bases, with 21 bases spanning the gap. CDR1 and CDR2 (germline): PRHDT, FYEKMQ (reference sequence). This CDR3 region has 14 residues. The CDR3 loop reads CASREVGVFGGYTF. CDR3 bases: TGTGCCAGTAGAGAAGTAGGGGTGTTCGGTGGCTACACCTTC.

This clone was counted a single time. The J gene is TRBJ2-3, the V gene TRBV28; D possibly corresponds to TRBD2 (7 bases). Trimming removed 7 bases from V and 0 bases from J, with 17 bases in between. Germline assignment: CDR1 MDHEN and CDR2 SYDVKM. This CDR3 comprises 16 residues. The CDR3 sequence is CASNRRGTPSTDTQYF. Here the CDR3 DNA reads TGTGCCAGCAATCGGCGGGGGACACCTAGCACAGATACGCAGTATTTT.

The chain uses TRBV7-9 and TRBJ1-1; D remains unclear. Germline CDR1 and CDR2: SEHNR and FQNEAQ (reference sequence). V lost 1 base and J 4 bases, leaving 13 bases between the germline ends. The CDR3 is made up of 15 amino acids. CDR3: CASSLEGAGVTEAFF. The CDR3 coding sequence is TGTGCCAGCAGCTTAGAGGGCGCGGGTGTCACTGAAGCTTTCTTT.

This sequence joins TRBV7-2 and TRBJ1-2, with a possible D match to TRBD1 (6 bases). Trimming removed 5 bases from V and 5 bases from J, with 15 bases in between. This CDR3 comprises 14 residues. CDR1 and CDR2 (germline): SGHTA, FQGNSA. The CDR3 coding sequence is TGTGCCAGCAGCCCGAAACAGGGCCGTTATGGCTACACCTTC. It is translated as CASSPKQGRYGYTF.

The CDR3 spells CASSLSGGSYEQYF. The CDR3 nucleotides read TGTGCCAGTAGCCTATCGGGCGGATCCTACGAGCAGTACTTC. V usage is TRBV19 and J usage is TRBJ2-7; D remains ambiguous. Germline values: CDR1 LNHDA, CDR2 SQIVND (reference sequence). The CDR3 sequence is 14 residues long. V lost 6 bases, J lost 1 base, and 13 bases lay in between.

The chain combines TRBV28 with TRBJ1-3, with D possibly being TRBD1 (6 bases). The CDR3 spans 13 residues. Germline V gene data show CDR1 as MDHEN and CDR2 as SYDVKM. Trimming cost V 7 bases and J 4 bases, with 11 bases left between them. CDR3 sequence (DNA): TGTGCCAGCATTGGGGGCGCGGGAAACACCATATATTTT. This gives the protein CASIGGAGNTIYF.

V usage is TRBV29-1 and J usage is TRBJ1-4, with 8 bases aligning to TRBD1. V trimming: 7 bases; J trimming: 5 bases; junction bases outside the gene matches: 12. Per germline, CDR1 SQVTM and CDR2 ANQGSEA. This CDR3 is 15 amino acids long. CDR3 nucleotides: TGCAGCGGCCGAGCCACAGGGGGGGAAAATGAAAAACTGTTTTTT. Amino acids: CSGRATGGENEKLFF.

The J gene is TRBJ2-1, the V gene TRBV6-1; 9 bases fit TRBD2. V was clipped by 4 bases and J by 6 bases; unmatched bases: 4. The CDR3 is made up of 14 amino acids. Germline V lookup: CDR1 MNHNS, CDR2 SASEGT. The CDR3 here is CASSVSSGSNEQFF. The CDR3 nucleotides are TGTGCCAGCAGTGTCAGTAGCGGGAGCAATGAGCAGTTCTTC.

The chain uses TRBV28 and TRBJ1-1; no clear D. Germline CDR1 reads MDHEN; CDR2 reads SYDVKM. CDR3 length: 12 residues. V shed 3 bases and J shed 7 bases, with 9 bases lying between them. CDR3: CASSLSQYEAFF. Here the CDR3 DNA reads TGTGCCAGCAGTTTGAGCCAGTATGAAGCTTTCTTT.